This T cell receptor beta chain was identified in a study of cytomegalovirus exposure and HLA in healthy donors. Study findings and constraints: As a later analysis revealed, the rate of TCR association differed by HLA locus, with DRB1 most and HLA-C fewest. What TCR beta sequences reportedly achieved was accurate prediction of HLA-A and HLA-B alleles in most subjects.

Concerning this clone itself: The antigen is undetermined.

PCR employed 60 Vbeta and 13 Jbeta primers. This table comes from immunoSEQ multiplex PCR, and its TCRdb copy is limited to in-frame clones, with some not included. The sample consists of some 200,000 clones, less than 85% of them appearing once. The CDR3 is 15 amino acids. In germline, CDR1 is MGHRA, CDR2 YSYEKL. Trimming removed 1 base from V and 1 base from J, with 7 bases in between. The J gene is TRBJ1-4, the V gene TRBV4-1; D call uncertain. The sequencing input was PBMCs. The TCR comes from a boy between 10 and 17 years old in good health and CMV-seronegative. The CDR3 region is CASSQAGVTNEKLFF. The CDR3 nucleotides are TGCGCCAGCAGCCAAGCCGGGGTAACTAATGAAAAACTGTTTTTT.